This T cell receptor beta chain was recovered during a study of tumor-infiltrating lymphocytes in primary liver carcinoma. The CDR3 totals 15 residues. Per germline, CDR1 MNHNS and CDR2 SASEGT. Trimming took 1 base from V and 2 from J; bases not matched to a gene: 1. This clonotype was observed at least ten times. Priming with a constant-region primer yielded TCR beta cDNA from roughly 0.45 ug total RNA. Three nested multiplex PCR rounds of slightly modified ARM-PCR generated TCR beta libraries. The first two PCR rounds, nine to ten cycles each, used TRBV1-TRBV30 forward primers and a C-beta reverse primer. TCRdb reprocessed the multiplex PCR reads with MiXCR, giving one entry per CDR3 protein. The sample lists 95,000 to 100,000 distinct CDR3 sequences, under 70% occurring once. Unsorted bulk tissue, roughly 20-32 mg of it, served as the source for co-extraction of RNA and DNA.

This chain joins TRBV6-1 and TRBJ1-5; 8 bases match TRBD1. This TCR came from a woman aged 60-70 years with primary liver carcinoma and hepatitis B virus infection. Source material: liver tumor tissue from sampling region 2. Subset described: tumor region T2, inferior pole. CDR3 sequence: CASSEETGGNQPQHF. The CDR3 region has the DNA TGTGCCAGCAGTGAAGAGACAGGGGGCAATCAGCCCCAGCATTTT.